This T cell receptor (beta chain) was profiled in a study of untreated major depressive disorder. Some clones are missing from TCRdb's copy, which holds only in-frame ones; the method was immunoSEQ multiplex PCR. The table lists just under 20,000 clones, under 90% of them singletons, with 0.82% in the top ten. Trimming stripped 3 bases from V and 0 bases from J, with 12 bases between. The germline CDR1 and CDR2 sequences are MNHEY and SVGAGI. The CDR3 totals 15 residues. Controls scored 5 or less on a depressive symptom inventory and never had mood disorders. CD4+ T cell purity was typically approximately 95%. As for this clone: Its antigen is unidentified.

Study outcomes and limitations: Three preselected Vbeta families were the sole sequencing comparisons.

The chain has TRBV6-5 and TRBJ2-7; D is uncertain. The sample consisted of CD4+ T cells from PBMCs. The receptor was isolated from a woman aged 25 to 45 in good health. The CDR3 loop reads CASSYNGLDSYEQYF. CDR3 bases: TGTGCCAGCAGTTATAACGGGCTAGACTCCTACGAGCAGTACTTC.